This T cell receptor (beta chain) was observed in a study of blood T cell repertoires in COVID-19 (dated by TCRdb to 2018 to 2020). General notes on the study: Samples from collaborators originated in the United States, Italy and Spain and spanned both the acute and convalescent phases of COVID-19. The prospective study material was composed of cDNA or gDNA derived from T cells, B-cell-depleted T cells, or PBMCs. Deeply sampled blood TCRbeta repertoires from subjects exposed to, actively infected with, or recovered from COVID-19 were included in the dataset. The repertoires were released in a freely available public database intended as a resource for research on the immune response to SARS-CoV-2. The samples were drawn from the first 160 participants of the ongoing ImmuneRACE study and from 1,254 subjects provided by 6 global collaborators. The sample metadata nearly always contained a de-identified subject ID, COVID-19 status, age in years and sex. Where available, HLA class I and class II types were obtained from metadata supplied by the sample provider rather than from assay-based typing. General conclusions and limits of the study: Clinical and demographic metadata were provided uncurated, with the amount varying by source and participant.

Points on this clone: The specificity of this receptor is unknown. No much larger clone is present one base from it, and per-base qualities are unavailable.

Deletion took 3 bases off V and 5 bases off J, with a span of 7 bases between the germline ends. From the cysteine up to the phenylalanine, the CDR3 has a length of 13 residues. The retained sequence is limited to the CDR3, 39 bases, with the frame set at the first base. Reading the germline V gene (reference sequence) gives CDR1 SEHNR and CDR2 FQNEAQ. Another Seattle source contributed samples from volunteer blood donors who had recovered from COVID-19. Each collaborating institution followed its own protocols to collect whole blood in K2EDTA tubes. For TCRbeta analysis, collaborators shipped samples in one of three forms: frozen whole blood, isolated PBMCs, or DNA extracted from either of those sample types. TCRbeta CDR3 regions were amplified from genomic DNA using the immunoSEQ Assay, a bias-controlled multiplex PCR. Per the source publication's procedure: The number of nucleated cells in each sample was estimated from the amplification of reference gene primers within the assay. Sequence reads were collapsed and filtered to measure the absolute abundance of every unique TCRbeta CDR3 rearrangement. Productive Simpson clonality was computed per sample as the square root of Simpson's diversity index over productive rearrangements. TCRdb carries this immuneACCESS record with in-frame sequences only. Its versions omit some clonotypes, under half of them owing to an unresolved V gene in the studies checked, with the rest unexplained. That table furnishes V, J and clone size, whereas the DNA furnished D and trimming. The sample data list under 300,000 clones, and over 75% of these were observed just once. Around 2% of the sample is in the top ten clones.

This clonotype was sampled from a woman between 35 and 50 years old who had recovered from COVID-19. Material for sequencing was peripheral blood. The chain is made from TRBV7-9 and TRBJ2-2; the D segment cannot be called with confidence. The CDR3 region: CASSFSVTGELFF. The DNA sequence is given as TGTGCCAGCAGCTTTTCGGTAACCGGGGAGCTGTTTTTT.